The 6 T cell receptor beta chains below come from one sample, sequenced in a study of T cells in tumors after PD-1 blockade (dated by TCRdb to between 2019 and 2020). This specimen's time point label, interpreted: after anti-PD-1 therapy. To prepare the library, the immunoSEQ multiplex PCR assay was applied. Here the immuneACCESS table is served through TCRdb, limited to in-frame sequences with V and J called. Missing clones are a known gap in these copies; in checked studies unresolved V genes cover under half, and the rest lacks a known reason. The sample contains approximately 11,000 clones, around 67% of them found a single time. Around 13% of the sample rests with the top ten. Sequenced material: tumor tissue, taken after anti-PD-1 treatment. The receptor source for this set is a human donor with basal cell carcinoma.

The chain employs TRBV18 and TRBJ1-5, with 11 positions matching TRBD1. The CDR3 covers 15 residues. Germline V gene data show CDR1 as KGHSH and CDR2 as LQKENI. With 5 bases clipped from V and 6 bases from J, the junction kept 6 bases outside the gene matches. CDR3 loop: CASSTGTGGTQPQHF. The CDR3, as DNA: TGTGCCAGCTCAACGGGGACAGGGGGGACTCAGCCCCAGCATTTT.

The V and J genes are TRBV3-1 (or the pseudogene TRBV3-2) and TRBJ2-3; 8 bases line up with TRBD1. Germline V lookup: CDR1 LGHDT, CDR2 YNNKEL (reference sequence). This CDR3 has 14 residues. V lost 4 bases to trimming and J lost 5 bases; unmatched junction nucleotides: 5. In nucleotides, the CDR3 is TGTGCCAGCAGCCTAGGACAGGGTGGAGATACGCAGTATTTT. Amino acid sequence: CASSLGQGGDTQYF.

V and J are TRBV29-1 and TRBJ2-2, with a weak D call TRBD2 (7 bases). The germline V gene encodes CDR1 SQVTM and CDR2 ANQGSEA. CDR3 length: 14 amino acids. Trimming cost V 2 bases and J 4 bases, with 11 bases left between them. CDR3 sequence (DNA): TGCAGCGTTGAAAGAGGGGGGGCCACCGGGGAGCTGTTTTTT. This gives the protein CSVERGGATGELFF.

The chain employs TRBV6-6 and TRBJ2-1, with TRBD2 identical over 10 bases. Trimming at V came to 8 bases and at J to 6 bases, leaving 7 bases not matched to a gene. Germline CDR1 and CDR2: MNHNY and SVGAGI (reference sequence). The CDR3 has 14 residues. The CDR3 DNA sequence: TGTGCCAGCTACATAGCGGGAGGACCCAATGAGCAGTTCTTC. Protein: CASYIAGGPNEQFF.

The rearrangement joins TRBV9 to TRBJ2-5; 9 bases line up with TRBD2. Germline CDR1 reads SGDLS; CDR2 reads YYNGEE. The ends lost 5 bases at V and 4 bases at J; junction bases unmatched: 9. The CDR3 contains 15 residues. CDR3 in DNA: TGTGCCAGCAGTACCTTAGCGGGAGACGGAGAGACCCAGTACTTC. This codes for CASSTLAGDGETQYF.

The V and J genes are TRBV6-2 or TRBV6-3 and TRBJ2-3, with 9 bases matching TRBD2. The V and J ends lost 7 bases and 4 bases, in that order; junction bases with no gene match: 15. Germline loops: CDR1 MNHEY, CDR2 SVGEGT. This CDR3 region has 17 residues. CDR3 nucleotides: TGTGCCAGCAACCCCCAGTCGCGGGAGGGCCGGGCAGATACGCAGTATTTT. Amino acids: CASNPQSREGRADTQYF.